A selection of T cell receptor beta chains follows, all from one sample in a study of regulatory T cells in long-lasting Graves disease. TCRdb re-called the multiplex PCR reads with MiXCR, one entry per CDR3 protein. The sample records a few hundred thousand distinct CDR3 sequences, 23% being singletons. The specimen was peripheral blood mononuclear cells (PBMCs), collected when the disease was refractory, from a patient treated with antithyroid drugs. The origin of the receptors is a female donor with Graves disease. Each CDR3 is given with its conserved first and last residue. The D gene is left open where the match is weak. Rows give clone size only sometimes, using once, few, many, or a class for an expanded clone.

J gene: TRBJ2-5; D gene: TRBD2; V gene: TRBV6-1; clone size: -; CDR3 DNA: TGTGCCAGCACCACCACCCCGGGACTAGGGGGGTCAGAGACCCAGTACTTC; CDR3 protein: CASTTTPGLGGSETQYF
J gene: TRBJ2-7; D gene: -; V gene: TRBV30; clone size: few; CDR3 DNA: TGTGCCTGGAGTGTATCGATCGAGCAGTACTTC; CDR3 protein: CAWSVSIEQYF
J gene: TRBJ2-7; D gene: -; V gene: TRBV10-3; clone size: -; CDR3 DNA: TGTGCCATCAGTGAGTTGACAGACGAGCAGTACTTC; CDR3 protein: CAISELTDEQYF
J gene: TRBJ2-1; D gene: -; V gene: TRBV7-2; clone size: -; CDR3 DNA: TGTGCCAGCAGCCCCCAGGGGAGGACAATGAGCGTTGAGCAGTTCTTC; CDR3 protein: CASSPQGRTMSVEQFF
J gene: TRBJ2-5; D gene: TRBD2; V gene: TRBV6-1; clone size: -; CDR3 DNA: TGTGCCAGCAGCCGAACCCAATTTAGGGCGGGAGGGCCGGGGGAGACCCAGTACTTC; CDR3 protein: CASSRTQFRAGGPGETQYF
J gene: TRBJ2-2; D gene: -; V gene: TRBV7-9; clone size: few; CDR3 DNA: TGTGCCAGCAGCTTGGCAGCGGGGAACACCGGGGAGCTGTTTTTT; CDR3 protein: CASSLAAGNTGELFF
J gene: TRBJ1-1; D gene: TRBD1; V gene: TRBV5-1; clone size: few; CDR3 DNA: TGCGCCAGCAGCTTGGAGATAGGGGGCGTAGCGTACACTGAAGCTTTCTTT; CDR3 protein: CASSLEIGGVAYTEAFF
J gene: TRBJ1-2; D gene: -; V gene: TRBV28; clone size: many; CDR3 DNA: TGTGCCAGCAGTTTGACAGGACCAGAGGATGATGGCTACACCTTC; CDR3 protein: CASSLTGPEDDGYTF
J gene: TRBJ2-7; D gene: -; V gene: TRBV7-2; clone size: many; CDR3 DNA: TGCGCCAGCAGCTTAGGGGCTGGCGGATACTACGAGCAGTACTTC; CDR3 protein: CASSLGAGGYYEQYF
J gene: TRBJ2-7; D gene: TRBD2; V gene: TRBV2; clone size: many; CDR3 DNA: TGTGCCAGCACACCCGGGACTAGCTCCTACGAGCAGTACTTC; CDR3 protein: CASTPGTSSYEQYF
J gene: TRBJ2-7; D gene: TRBD2; V gene: TRBV7-2; clone size: few; CDR3 DNA: TGTGCCAGCAGCTTAGGGGCGGGAGTTGAGCAGTACTTC; CDR3 protein: CASSLGAGVEQYF
J gene: TRBJ2-7; D gene: -; V gene: TRBV6-2/TRBV6-3; clone size: few; CDR3 DNA: TGTGCCAGCCGTTACGGCAGGCGCTCCTACGAGCAGTACTTC; CDR3 protein: CASRYGRRSYEQYF
J gene: TRBJ2-7; D gene: -; V gene: TRBV7-6; clone size: -; CDR3 DNA: TGTGCCAGCAGCCTAAGAACAGGGTCCTACGAGCAGTACTTC; CDR3 protein: CASSLRTGSYEQYF
J gene: TRBJ2-7; D gene: TRBD1; V gene: TRBV11-2; clone size: many; CDR3 DNA: TGTGCCAGCAGCTTGGACAGGGTTGGGTACGAGCAGTACTTC; CDR3 protein: CASSLDRVGYEQYF
J gene: TRBJ2-4; D gene: -; V gene: TRBV7-2; clone size: few; CDR3 DNA: TGTGCCAGCAGCTCTAGGCAGGGTGTCAAAAACATTCAGTACTTC; CDR3 protein: CASSSRQGVKNIQYF
J gene: TRBJ2-7; D gene: TRBD2; V gene: TRBV9; clone size: few; CDR3 DNA: TGTGCCAGCAGCAATAGCGGGAGTCTCTACGAGCAGTACTTC; CDR3 protein: CASSNSGSLYEQYF
J gene: TRBJ1-1; D gene: -; V gene: TRBV19; clone size: few; CDR3 DNA: TGTGCCACCAAGGAGAACACTGAAGCTTTCTTT; CDR3 protein: CATKENTEAFF
J gene: TRBJ2-7; D gene: TRBD2; V gene: TRBV28; clone size: -; CDR3 DNA: TGTGCCAGCAGCCCAGGACTAGCGGGAGGGCCTGCCTACGAGCAGTACTTC; CDR3 protein: CASSPGLAGGPAYEQYF
J gene: TRBJ2-7; D gene: -; V gene: TRBV6-5; clone size: -; CDR3 DNA: TGTGCCAGCAGTTACTCGAATGTGGGCTCCTACGAGCAGTACTTC; CDR3 protein: CASSYSNVGSYEQYF
J gene: TRBJ2-7; D gene: -; V gene: TRBV7-9; clone size: few; CDR3 DNA: TGTGCCAGCAGCTTGGAGGGTTTCTACGAGCAGTACTTC; CDR3 protein: CASSLEGFYEQYF
J gene: TRBJ2-5; D gene: -; V gene: TRBV12-3/TRBV12-4; clone size: many; CDR3 DNA: TGTGCCAGCAGCCCAAGACCGCCGGGAATGCGGACCCCACAGGCCCAAGAGACCCAGTACTTC; CDR3 protein: CASSPRPPGMRTPQAQETQYF
J gene: TRBJ1-5; D gene: -; V gene: TRBV27; clone size: few; CDR3 DNA: TGTGCCAGCAGTTCAATAGAAAATAGCAATCAGCCCCAGCATTTT; CDR3 protein: CASSSIENSNQPQHF
J gene: TRBJ2-5; D gene: TRBD1; V gene: TRBV28; clone size: many; CDR3 DNA: TGTGCCAGCAGCGGACAGGGATTAGAGACCCAGTACTTC; CDR3 protein: CASSGQGLETQYF
J gene: TRBJ2-1; D gene: -; V gene: TRBV15; clone size: -; CDR3 DNA: TGTGCCACCAGCAGAGTTTTTGTTACAGGCGAGCAGTTCTTC; CDR3 protein: CATSRVFVTGEQFF
J gene: TRBJ2-7; D gene: TRBD2; V gene: TRBV6-5; clone size: many; CDR3 DNA: TGTGCCAGCAGTTACGGACTAGCGGGAGGATACGAGCAGTACTTC; CDR3 protein: CASSYGLAGGYEQYF
J gene: TRBJ1-5; D gene: TRBD1; V gene: TRBV30; clone size: many; CDR3 DNA: TGTGCCTGGAGTATCGGGACAGGCTGGGGTCAGCCCCAGCATTTT; CDR3 protein: CAWSIGTGWGQPQHF
J gene: TRBJ2-7; D gene: -; V gene: TRBV7-8; clone size: -; CDR3 DNA: TGTGCCAGCAGCTTAGCCGAGAACTACGAGCAGTACTTC; CDR3 protein: CASSLAENYEQYF
J gene: TRBJ1-3; D gene: -; V gene: TRBV27; clone size: few; CDR3 DNA: TGTGCCAGCAGCCCCAGAGGGACTTCTGGAAACACCATATATTTT; CDR3 protein: CASSPRGTSGNTIYF
J gene: TRBJ2-1; D gene: -; V gene: TRBV2; clone size: -; CDR3 DNA: TGTGCCAGCAGTGATTTTCAGGACTACAATGAGCAGTTCTTC; CDR3 protein: CASSDFQDYNEQFF
J gene: TRBJ1-1; D gene: -; V gene: TRBV28; clone size: few; CDR3 DNA: TGTGCCAGCAGTTTGGCGGTTTTAGACACTGAAGCTTTCTTT; CDR3 protein: CASSLAVLDTEAFF
J gene: TRBJ2-5; D gene: TRBD2; V gene: TRBV7-7; clone size: -; CDR3 DNA: TGTGCCAGCAGCTTAGAGGCGGGAGGAAGAAAGACCCAGTACTTC; CDR3 protein: CASSLEAGGRKTQYF
J gene: TRBJ1-2; D gene: -; V gene: TRBV29-1; clone size: few; CDR3 DNA: TGCAGCGTTTTCAGGGTTGGATATGGCTACACCTTC; CDR3 protein: CSVFRVGYGYTF
J gene: TRBJ1-1; D gene: -; V gene: TRBV9; clone size: few; CDR3 DNA: TGTGCCAGCGCGAGAGGGGCAGGGAACACTGAAGCTTTCTTT; CDR3 protein: CASARGAGNTEAFF
J gene: TRBJ1-5; D gene: -; V gene: TRBV20-1; clone size: many; CDR3 DNA: TGCAGTGCTTACTTTGGACGTAGCAATCAGCCCCAGCATTTT; CDR3 protein: CSAYFGRSNQPQHF
J gene: TRBJ1-5; D gene: -; V gene: TRBV6-2/TRBV6-3; clone size: -; CDR3 DNA: TGTGCCAGCAGTCCCCGGGGCAGTTCCAATCAGCCCCAGCATTTT; CDR3 protein: CASSPRGSSNQPQHF
J gene: TRBJ2-7; D gene: -; V gene: TRBV6-2/TRBV6-3; clone size: many; CDR3 DNA: TGTGCCAGCAGTTACACCCAGTCCTACGAGCAGTACTTC; CDR3 protein: CASSYTQSYEQYF
J gene: TRBJ1-1; D gene: -; V gene: TRBV28; clone size: many; CDR3 DNA: TGTGCCGTCACAGGGTCTACTGAAGCTTTCTTT; CDR3 protein: CAVTGSTEAFF
J gene: TRBJ1-2; D gene: -; V gene: TRBV5-1; clone size: -; CDR3 DNA: TGCGCCAGCAGCTTGGACGTCTCTGACTATGGCTACACCTTC; CDR3 protein: CASSLDVSDYGYTF
J gene: TRBJ1-6; D gene: -; V gene: TRBV25-1; clone size: few; CDR3 DNA: TGTGCCAGCAGTGCGCATAATTCACCCCTCCACTTT; CDR3 protein: CASSAHNSPLHF
J gene: TRBJ2-7; D gene: TRBD1; V gene: TRBV20-1; clone size: few; CDR3 DNA: TGCAGTGCTACCGCCGGGACAGGGGTAACCTACGAGCAGTACTTC; CDR3 protein: CSATAGTGVTYEQYF
J gene: TRBJ2-4; D gene: -; V gene: TRBV29-1; clone size: few; CDR3 DNA: TGCAGCGTTGAAGGGCCAGGGGTAGCCAAAAACATTCAGTACTTC; CDR3 protein: CSVEGPGVAKNIQYF
J gene: TRBJ1-1; D gene: -; V gene: TRBV28; clone size: -; CDR3 DNA: TGTGCCAGCAGCCCCAGGCTCCTCCTGAACACTGAAGCTTTCTTT; CDR3 protein: CASSPRLLLNTEAFF
J gene: TRBJ2-7; D gene: TRBD1; V gene: TRBV7-9; clone size: -; CDR3 DNA: TGTGCCAGCAGCAACGACAGGGGGAACCGCTACGAGCAGTACTTC; CDR3 protein: CASSNDRGNRYEQYF
J gene: TRBJ2-7; D gene: -; V gene: TRBV19; clone size: few; CDR3 DNA: TGTGCCAGTAGTATGAGGCGACCCGGCTACGAGCAGTACTTC; CDR3 protein: CASSMRRPGYEQYF
J gene: TRBJ2-7; D gene: -; V gene: TRBV10-3; clone size: -; CDR3 DNA: TGTGCCATCAGCTCCGGGACGGAGACCTACGAGCAGTACTTC; CDR3 protein: CAISSGTETYEQYF
J gene: TRBJ2-2; D gene: -; V gene: TRBV2; clone size: many; CDR3 DNA: TGTGCCAGCAGTGAAAATATGCAGGCCGGGGAGCTGTTTTTT; CDR3 protein: CASSENMQAGELFF
J gene: TRBJ2-5; D gene: TRBD2; V gene: TRBV29-1; clone size: few; CDR3 DNA: TGCAGCGTTGAAACGGGAGGAGGCCAAGAGACCCAGTACTTC; CDR3 protein: CSVETGGGQETQYF
J gene: TRBJ2-4; D gene: -; V gene: TRBV6-2/TRBV6-3; clone size: few; CDR3 DNA: TGTGCCAGCAGTTATCGAGCGCGCGACATTCAGTACTTC; CDR3 protein: CASSYRARDIQYF
J gene: TRBJ2-1; D gene: -; V gene: TRBV20-1; clone size: -; CDR3 DNA: TGCAGTGCTAGAGATTTACAGGGAGCAGGGCCAAATGAGCAGTTCTTC; CDR3 protein: CSARDLQGAGPNEQFF
J gene: TRBJ2-1; D gene: -; V gene: TRBV4-3; clone size: many; CDR3 DNA: TGCGCCAGCAGCCCGACTAGCAATGAGCAGTTCTTC; CDR3 protein: CASSPTSNEQFF
J gene: TRBJ2-7; D gene: -; V gene: TRBV7-9; clone size: -; CDR3 DNA: TGTGCCAGCAGCACCTCGCTGGGCGAGCAGTACTTC; CDR3 protein: CASSTSLGEQYF
J gene: TRBJ2-7; D gene: TRBD2; V gene: TRBV28; clone size: -; CDR3 DNA: TGTGCCAGCAAGATACTAGCGGGAGGTTCCTACGAGCAGTACTTC; CDR3 protein: CASKILAGGSYEQYF
J gene: TRBJ2-2; D gene: -; V gene: TRBV19; clone size: few; CDR3 DNA: TGTGCCAGTAGTACGCCGGGACAGGGAGCGGGAGGGAACACCGGGGAGCTGTTTTTT; CDR3 protein: CASSTPGQGAGGNTGELFF
J gene: TRBJ1-1; D gene: -; V gene: TRBV7-2; clone size: -; CDR3 DNA: TGTGCCAGCAGCTTAGACAGTGCTCCGACTGAAGCTTTCTTT; CDR3 protein: CASSLDSAPTEAFF
J gene: TRBJ2-2; D gene: TRBD2; V gene: TRBV28; clone size: few; CDR3 DNA: TGTGCCAGCAGCTCAGCCTATAGCGGGAGGGCCTTGAACACCGGGGAGCTGTTTTTT; CDR3 protein: CASSSAYSGRALNTGELFF
J gene: TRBJ1-2; D gene: -; V gene: TRBV2; clone size: -; CDR3 DNA: TGTGCCAGCAGCCCCCGGACAGAATACTATGGCTACACCTTC; CDR3 protein: CASSPRTEYYGYTF
J gene: TRBJ2-7; D gene: -; V gene: TRBV9; clone size: -; CDR3 DNA: TGTGCCAGCAGCGTCCGACTATTCCTCTCCTACGAGCAGTACTTC; CDR3 protein: CASSVRLFLSYEQYF
J gene: TRBJ1-1; D gene: -; V gene: TRBV2; clone size: -; CDR3 DNA: TGTGACAGCAGTGCTGGGGGGAACACTGAAGCTTTCTTT; CDR3 protein: CDSSAGGNTEAFF
J gene: TRBJ1-5; D gene: -; V gene: TRBV5-5; clone size: few; CDR3 DNA: TGTGCCAGCAGGGGGGGTAACGGCAATCAGCCCCAGCATTTT; CDR3 protein: CASRGGNGNQPQHF